This entry features one T cell receptor (beta chain) sequence. These data are taken from a study of shared clonotypes between healthy human individuals. Data came from immunoSEQ multiplex PCR; TCRdb stores just in-frame clones and leaves some out. This sample has some 1.1 million clones; roughly 80% occur once, and the top ten carry roughly 0.9%. There are 13 residues in the CDR3. V shed 6 bases and J shed 1 base, with 7 bases lying between them. Looked up from germline, CDR1 is SNHLY and CDR2 is FYNNEI. The J gene is TRBJ1-5, the V gene TRBV2; unclear D gene. The sequence derives from a man younger than 30 in good health. Some clones in this sample may be carry-over from other donors' samples. Material: memory CD4+ T cells from PBMCs. The subset denotes: CD45RA-negative fraction. CDR3 nucleotides: TGTGCCAGCAGATATGAGAGCAATCAGCCCCAGCATTTT. Translating it yields CASRYESNQPQHF.